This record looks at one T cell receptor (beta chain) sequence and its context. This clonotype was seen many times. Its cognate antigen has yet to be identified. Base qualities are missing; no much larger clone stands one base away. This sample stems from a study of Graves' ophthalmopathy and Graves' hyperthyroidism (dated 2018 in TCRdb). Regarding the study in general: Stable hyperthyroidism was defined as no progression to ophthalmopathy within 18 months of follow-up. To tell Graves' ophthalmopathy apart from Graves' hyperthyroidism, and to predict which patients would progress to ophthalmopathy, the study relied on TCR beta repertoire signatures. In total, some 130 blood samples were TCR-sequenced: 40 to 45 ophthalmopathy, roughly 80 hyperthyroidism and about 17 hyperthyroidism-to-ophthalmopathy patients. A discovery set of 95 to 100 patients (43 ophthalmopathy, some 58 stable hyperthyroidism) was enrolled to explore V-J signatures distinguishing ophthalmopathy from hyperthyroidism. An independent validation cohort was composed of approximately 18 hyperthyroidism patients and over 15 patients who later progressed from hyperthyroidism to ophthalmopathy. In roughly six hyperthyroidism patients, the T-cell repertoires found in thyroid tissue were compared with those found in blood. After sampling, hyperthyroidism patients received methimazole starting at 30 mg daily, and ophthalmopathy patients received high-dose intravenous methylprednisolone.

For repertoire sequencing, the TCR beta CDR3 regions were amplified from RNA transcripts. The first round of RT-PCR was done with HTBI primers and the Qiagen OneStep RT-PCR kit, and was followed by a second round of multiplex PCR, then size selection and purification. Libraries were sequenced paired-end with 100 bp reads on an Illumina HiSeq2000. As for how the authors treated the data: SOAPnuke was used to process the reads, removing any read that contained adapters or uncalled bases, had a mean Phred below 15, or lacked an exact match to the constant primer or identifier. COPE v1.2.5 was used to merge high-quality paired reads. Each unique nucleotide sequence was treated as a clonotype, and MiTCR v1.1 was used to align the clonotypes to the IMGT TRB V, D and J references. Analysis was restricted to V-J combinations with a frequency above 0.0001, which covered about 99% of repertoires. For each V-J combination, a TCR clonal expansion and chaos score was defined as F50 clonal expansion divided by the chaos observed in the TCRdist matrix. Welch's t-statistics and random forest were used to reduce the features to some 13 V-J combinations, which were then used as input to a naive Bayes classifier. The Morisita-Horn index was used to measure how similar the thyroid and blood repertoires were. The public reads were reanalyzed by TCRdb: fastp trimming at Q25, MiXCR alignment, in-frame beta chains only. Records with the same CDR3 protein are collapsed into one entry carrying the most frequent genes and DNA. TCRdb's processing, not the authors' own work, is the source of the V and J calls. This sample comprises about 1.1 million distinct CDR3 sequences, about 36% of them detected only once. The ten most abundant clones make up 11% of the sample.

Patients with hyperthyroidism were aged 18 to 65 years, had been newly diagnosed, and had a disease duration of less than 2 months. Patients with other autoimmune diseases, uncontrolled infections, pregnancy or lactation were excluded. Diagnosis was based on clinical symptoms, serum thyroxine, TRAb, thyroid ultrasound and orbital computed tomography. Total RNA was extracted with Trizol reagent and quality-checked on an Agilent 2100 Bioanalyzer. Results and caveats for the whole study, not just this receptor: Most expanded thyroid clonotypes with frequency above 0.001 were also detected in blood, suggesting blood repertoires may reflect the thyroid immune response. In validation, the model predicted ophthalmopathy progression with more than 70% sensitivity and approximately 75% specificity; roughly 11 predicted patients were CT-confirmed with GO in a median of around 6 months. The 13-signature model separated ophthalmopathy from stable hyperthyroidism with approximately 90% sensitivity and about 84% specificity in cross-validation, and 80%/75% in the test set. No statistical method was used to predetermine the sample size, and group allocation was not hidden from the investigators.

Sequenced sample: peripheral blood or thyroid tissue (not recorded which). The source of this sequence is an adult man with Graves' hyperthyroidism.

Here the CDR3 is given as CASRRENQETQYF. The DNA sequence follows: TGTGCCAGCAGACGGGAGAACCAAGAGACCCAGTACTTC. The chain couples TRBV7-8 to TRBJ2-5, with TRBD2 perhaps the D gene, on 6 matching bases. From a lookup of the germline V gene, CDR1 and CDR2 are SGHVS and FQNEAQ. The CDR3 numbers 13 residues from cysteine through phenylalanine. The kept DNA is CDR3 alone, 39 bases in frame from the first base. Trimming at the junction amounts to 6 bases on V and 0 bases on J, and the germline ends lie 8 bases apart.